This T cell receptor (beta chain) stems from a study of blood T cell repertoires in COVID-19. About the research overall: PBMCs, B-cell-depleted T cells, or T cells were the source of the cDNA or gDNA that made up the material.

Profiling relied on immunoSEQ multiplex PCR, and the TCRdb table lists in-frame clones only, not all of them. Among 68,000 or so clones listed, roughly 80% were seen once. The CDR3 extends over 20 amino acids. Unmatched junction bases numbered 14, after V lost 0 bases and J lost 4 bases. This TCR came from a human donor in a cohort sampled during active COVID-19. Sample: peripheral blood. This chain links TRBV23-1 with TRBJ2-2; 10 bases match TRBD2. TRBV23-1 is known as an ORF, though its function is uncertain. The CDR3: CASSQSGLSAASGSTGELFF. Written as DNA, the CDR3 is TGCGCCAGCAGTCAATCCGGGTTGTCGGCCGCTAGCGGGAGCACCGGGGAGCTGTTTTTT.